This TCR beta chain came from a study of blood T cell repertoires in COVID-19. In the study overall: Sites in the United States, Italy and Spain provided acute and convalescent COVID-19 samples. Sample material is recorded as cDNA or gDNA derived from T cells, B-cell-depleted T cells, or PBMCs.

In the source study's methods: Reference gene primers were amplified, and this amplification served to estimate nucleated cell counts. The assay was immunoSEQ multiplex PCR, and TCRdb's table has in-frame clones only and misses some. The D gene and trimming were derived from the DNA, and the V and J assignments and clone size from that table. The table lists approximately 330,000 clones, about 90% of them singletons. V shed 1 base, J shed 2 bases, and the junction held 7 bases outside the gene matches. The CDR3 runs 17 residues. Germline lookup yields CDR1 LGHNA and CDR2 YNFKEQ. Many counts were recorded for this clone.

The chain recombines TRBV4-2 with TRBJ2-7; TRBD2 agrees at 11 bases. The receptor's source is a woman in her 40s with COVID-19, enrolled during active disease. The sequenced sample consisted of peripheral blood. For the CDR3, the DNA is TGTGCCAGCAGCCAAGCCTTAGCGGGGGGGGTACCCTACGAGCAGTACTTC. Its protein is CASSQALAGGVPYEQYF.